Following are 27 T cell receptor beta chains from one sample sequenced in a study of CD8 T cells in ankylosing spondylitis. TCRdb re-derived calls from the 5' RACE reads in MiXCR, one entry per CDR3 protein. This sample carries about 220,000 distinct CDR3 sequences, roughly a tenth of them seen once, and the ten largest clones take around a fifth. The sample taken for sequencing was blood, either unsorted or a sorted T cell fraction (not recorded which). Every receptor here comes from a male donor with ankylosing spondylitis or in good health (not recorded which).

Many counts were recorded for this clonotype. Here the CDR3 DNA reads TGTGCCAGCACGGGGCAGGGAACCTACAATGAGCAGTTCTTC. Amino acid sequence: CASTGQGTYNEQFF. The chain carries TRBV11-2 and TRBJ2-1, with D perhaps matching TRBD1 or TRBD2 (5 bases each). The CDR3 is made up of 14 amino acids. The V and J ends lost 7 bases and 2 bases respectively, with 12 bases between them. CDR1 and CDR2 from the germline V gene are SGHAT and FQNNGV.

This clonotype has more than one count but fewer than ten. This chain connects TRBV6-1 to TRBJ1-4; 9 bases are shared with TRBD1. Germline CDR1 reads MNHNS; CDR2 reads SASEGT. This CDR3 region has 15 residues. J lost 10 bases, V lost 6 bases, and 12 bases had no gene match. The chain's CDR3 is CASSDRGSGSGKLFF. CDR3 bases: TGTGCCAGCAGCGACAGGGGGAGTGGAAGTGGAAAACTGTTTTTT.

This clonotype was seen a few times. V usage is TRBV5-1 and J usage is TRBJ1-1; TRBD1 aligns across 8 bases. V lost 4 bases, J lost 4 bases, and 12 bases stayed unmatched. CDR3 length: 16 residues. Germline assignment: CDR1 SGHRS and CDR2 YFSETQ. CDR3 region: CASSPWAGGLSTEAFF. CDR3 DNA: TGCGCCAGCAGCCCCTGGGCAGGGGGCTTATCCACTGAAGCTTTCTTT.

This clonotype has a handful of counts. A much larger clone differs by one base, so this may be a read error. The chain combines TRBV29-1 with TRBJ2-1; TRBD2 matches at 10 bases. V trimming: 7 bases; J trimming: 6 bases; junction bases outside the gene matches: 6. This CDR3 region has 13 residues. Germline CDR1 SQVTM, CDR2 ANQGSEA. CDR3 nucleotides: TGCAGCGCACTAGCGGGGTGGCCCAATGAGCAGTTCTTC. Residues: CSALAGWPNEQFF.

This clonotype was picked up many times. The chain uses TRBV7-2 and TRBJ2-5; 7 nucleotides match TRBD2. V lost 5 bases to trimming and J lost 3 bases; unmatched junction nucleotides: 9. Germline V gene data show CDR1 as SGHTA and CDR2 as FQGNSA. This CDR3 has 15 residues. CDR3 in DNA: TGTGCCAGCAGCCGCCGACTAGCTCCCGAAGAGACCCAGTACTTC. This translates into CASSRRLAPEETQYF.

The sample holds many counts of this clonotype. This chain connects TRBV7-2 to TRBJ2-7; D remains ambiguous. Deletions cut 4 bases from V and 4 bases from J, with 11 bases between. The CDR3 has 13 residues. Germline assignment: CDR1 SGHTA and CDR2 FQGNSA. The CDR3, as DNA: TGTGCCAGCAGCTCCTCACCTAAATACGAGCAGTACTTC. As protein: CASSSSPKYEQYF. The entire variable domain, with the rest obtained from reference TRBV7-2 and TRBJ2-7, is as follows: GAGVSQSPSNKVTEKGKDVELRCDPISGHTALYWYRQSLGQGLEFLIYFQGNSAPDKSGLPSDRFSAERTGGSVSTLTIQRTQQEDSAVYLCASSSSPKYEQYFGPGTRLTVT.

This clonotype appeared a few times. The DNA of the CDR3 is TGTGCCAGCTACTCAGCCTTCGCACCCAAGACAGATACGCAGTATTTT. Translating it yields CASYSAFAPKTDTQYF. V gene TRBV12-3 or TRBV12-4 combines with J gene TRBJ2-3, with D unresolved. There are 16 residues in the CDR3. Trimming pared 8 bases from V and 3 bases from J, leaving 21 bases between.

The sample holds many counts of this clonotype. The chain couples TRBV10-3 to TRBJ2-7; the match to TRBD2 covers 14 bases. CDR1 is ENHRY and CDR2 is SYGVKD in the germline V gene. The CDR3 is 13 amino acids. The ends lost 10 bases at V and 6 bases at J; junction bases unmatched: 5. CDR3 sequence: CASTGTSGGEQYF. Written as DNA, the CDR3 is TGTGCCAGCACCGGGACTAGCGGGGGCGAGCAGTACTTC.

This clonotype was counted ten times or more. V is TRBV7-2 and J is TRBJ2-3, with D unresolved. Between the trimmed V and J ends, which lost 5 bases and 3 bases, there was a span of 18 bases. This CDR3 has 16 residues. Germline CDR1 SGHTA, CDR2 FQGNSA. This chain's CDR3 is CASSPDVVTSTDTQYF. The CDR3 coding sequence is TGTGCCAGCAGCCCAGATGTGGTAACCTCAACAGATACGCAGTATTTT.

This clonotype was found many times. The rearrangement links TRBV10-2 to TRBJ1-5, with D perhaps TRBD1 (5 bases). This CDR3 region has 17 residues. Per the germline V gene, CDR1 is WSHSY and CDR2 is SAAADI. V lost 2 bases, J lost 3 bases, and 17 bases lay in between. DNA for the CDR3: TGCGCCAGCAGTGAGCCGGCCGACTTAGGGGACAATCAGCCCCAGCATTTT. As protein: CASSEPADLGDNQPQHF.

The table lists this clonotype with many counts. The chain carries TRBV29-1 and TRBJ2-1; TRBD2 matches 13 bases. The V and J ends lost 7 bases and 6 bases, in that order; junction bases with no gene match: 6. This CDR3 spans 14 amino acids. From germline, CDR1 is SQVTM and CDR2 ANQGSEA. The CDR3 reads CSAGGLAGINEQFF. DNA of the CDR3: TGCAGCGCCGGGGGACTAGCGGGGATCAATGAGCAGTTCTTC.

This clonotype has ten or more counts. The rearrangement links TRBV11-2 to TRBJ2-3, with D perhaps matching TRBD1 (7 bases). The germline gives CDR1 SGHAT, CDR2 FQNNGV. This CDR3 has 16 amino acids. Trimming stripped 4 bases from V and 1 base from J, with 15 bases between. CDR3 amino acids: CASSYRQGGGTDTQYF. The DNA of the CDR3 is TGTGCCAGCAGCTACCGACAGGGCGGGGGCACAGATACGCAGTATTTT.

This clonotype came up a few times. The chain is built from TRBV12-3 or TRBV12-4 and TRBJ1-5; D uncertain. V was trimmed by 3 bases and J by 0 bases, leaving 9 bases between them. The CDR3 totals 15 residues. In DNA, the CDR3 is TGTGCCAGCAGTTTCGGCTCTCCTAGCAATCAGCCCCAGCATTTT. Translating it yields CASSFGSPSNQPQHF.

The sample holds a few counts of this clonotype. CDR3 coding DNA: TGTGCCAGCAGTTTATACTTCGGGGACTTACCTAACGAGCAGTACTTC. Amino acid sequence: CASSLYFGDLPNEQYF. The V gene is TRBV28, the J gene TRBJ2-7; possibly TRBD2 for D (6 bases). This CDR3 region has 16 residues. The germline gives CDR1 MDHEN, CDR2 SYDVKM. V was cut by 1 base and J by 5 bases, with 18 bases left in between.

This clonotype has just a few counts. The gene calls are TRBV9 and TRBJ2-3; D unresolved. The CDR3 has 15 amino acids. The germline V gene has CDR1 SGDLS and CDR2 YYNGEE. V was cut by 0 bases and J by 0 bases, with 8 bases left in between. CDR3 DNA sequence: TGTGCCAGCAGCGTAGTCAGCTCTAGCACAGATACGCAGTATTTT. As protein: CASSVVSSSTDTQYF.

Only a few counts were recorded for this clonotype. The CDR3 DNA reads as TGCAGTGCTAGACTCCGGGACTACTTCTACAATGAGCAGTTCTTC. Its protein is CSARLRDYFYNEQFF. The J gene is TRBJ2-1, the V gene TRBV20-1, with TRBD2 matching 7 bases. V lost 2 bases to trimming and J lost 3 bases; unmatched junction nucleotides: 7. The germline CDR1 and CDR2 sequences are DFQATT and SNEGSKA (reference sequence). CDR3 length equals 15 residues.

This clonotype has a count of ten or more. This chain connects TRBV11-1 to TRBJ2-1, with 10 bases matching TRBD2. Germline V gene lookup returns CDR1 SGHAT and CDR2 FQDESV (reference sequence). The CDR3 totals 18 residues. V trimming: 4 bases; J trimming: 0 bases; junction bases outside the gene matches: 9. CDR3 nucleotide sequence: TGTGCCAGCAGCTACGAAACCCCTAGCGGGGGCTCCTACAATGAGCAGTTCTTC. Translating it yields CASSYETPSGGSYNEQFF.

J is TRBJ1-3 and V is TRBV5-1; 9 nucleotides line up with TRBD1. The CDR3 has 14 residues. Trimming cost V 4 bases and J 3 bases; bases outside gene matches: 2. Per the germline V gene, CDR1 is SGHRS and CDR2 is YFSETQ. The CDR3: CASSPGQGGNTIYF. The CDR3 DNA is TGCGCCAGCAGCCCGGGACAGGGTGGAAACACCATATATTTT.

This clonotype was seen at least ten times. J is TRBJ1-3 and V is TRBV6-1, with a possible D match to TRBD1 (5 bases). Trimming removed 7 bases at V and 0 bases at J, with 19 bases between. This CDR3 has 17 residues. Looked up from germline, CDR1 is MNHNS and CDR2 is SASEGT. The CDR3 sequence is CASTRAIGVDSGNTIYF. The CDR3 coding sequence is TGTGCCAGCACCAGGGCGATAGGGGTTGACTCTGGAAACACCATATATTTT.

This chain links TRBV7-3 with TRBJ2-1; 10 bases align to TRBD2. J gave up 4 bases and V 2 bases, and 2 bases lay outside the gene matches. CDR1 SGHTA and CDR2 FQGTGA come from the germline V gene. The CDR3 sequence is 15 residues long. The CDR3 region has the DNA TGTGCCAGCAGCTTACCAGCGGGGGGGTACAATGAGCAGTTCTTC. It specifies CASSLPAGGYNEQFF.

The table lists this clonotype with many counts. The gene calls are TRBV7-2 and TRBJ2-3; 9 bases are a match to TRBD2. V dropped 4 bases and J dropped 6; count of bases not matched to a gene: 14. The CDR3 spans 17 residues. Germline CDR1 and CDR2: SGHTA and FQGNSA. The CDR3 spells CASSSLGGRGGGDTQYF. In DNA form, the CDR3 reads TGTGCCAGCAGCTCCCTCGGGGGGCGGGGGGGCGGTGATACGCAGTATTTT.

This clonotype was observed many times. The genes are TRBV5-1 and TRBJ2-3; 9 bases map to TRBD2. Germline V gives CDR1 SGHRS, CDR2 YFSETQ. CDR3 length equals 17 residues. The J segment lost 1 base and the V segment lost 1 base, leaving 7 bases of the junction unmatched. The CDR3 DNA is TGCGCCAGCAGCTTGAGGTGGGCTAGCGGGGGCACAGATACGCAGTATTTT. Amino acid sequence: CASSLRWASGGTDTQYF.

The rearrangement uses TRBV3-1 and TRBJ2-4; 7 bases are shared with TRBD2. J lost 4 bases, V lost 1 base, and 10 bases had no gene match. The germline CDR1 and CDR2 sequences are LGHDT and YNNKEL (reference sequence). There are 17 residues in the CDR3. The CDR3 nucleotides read TGTGCCAGCAGCCAAGGTATCATGCGGGGGATGAAAAACATTCAGTACTTC. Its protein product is CASSQGIMRGMKNIQYF.

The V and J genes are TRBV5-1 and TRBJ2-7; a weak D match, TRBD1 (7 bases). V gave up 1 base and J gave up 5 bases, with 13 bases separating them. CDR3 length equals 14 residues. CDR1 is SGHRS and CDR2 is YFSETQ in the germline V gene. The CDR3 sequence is CASSLYRGGDEQYF. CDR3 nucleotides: TGCGCCAGCAGCTTGTACAGGGGAGGCGACGAGCAGTACTTC.

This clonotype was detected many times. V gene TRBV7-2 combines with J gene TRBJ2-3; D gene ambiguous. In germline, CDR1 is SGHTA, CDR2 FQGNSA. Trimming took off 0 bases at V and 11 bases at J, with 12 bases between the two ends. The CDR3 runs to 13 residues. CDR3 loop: CASSLAGSGGQYF. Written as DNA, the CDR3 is TGTGCCAGCAGCTTAGCTGGATCGGGTGGGCAGTATTTT.

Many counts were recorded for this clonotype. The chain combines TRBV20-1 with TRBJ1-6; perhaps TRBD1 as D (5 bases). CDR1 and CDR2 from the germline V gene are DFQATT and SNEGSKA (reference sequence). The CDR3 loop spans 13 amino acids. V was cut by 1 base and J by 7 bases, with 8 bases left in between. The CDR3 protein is CSARVEGNSPLHF. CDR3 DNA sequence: TGCAGTGCTAGAGTGGAGGGGAATTCACCCCTCCACTTT.

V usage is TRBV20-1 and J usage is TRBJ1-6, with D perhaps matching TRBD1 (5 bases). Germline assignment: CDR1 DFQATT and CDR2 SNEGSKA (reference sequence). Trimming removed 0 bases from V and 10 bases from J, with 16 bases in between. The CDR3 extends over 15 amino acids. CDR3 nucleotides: TGCAGTGCTAGAGATGGGAGGCAGGGACCCTCACCCCTCCACTTT. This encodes CSARDGRQGPSPLHF.